A selection of T cell receptor beta chains follows, all from one sample in a study of early T cells in non-severe SARS-CoV-2 infection. One entry per CDR3 protein, called by TCRdb with MiXCR from the 5' RACE reads. The table shows roughly 43,000 distinct CDR3 sequences, with 5.4% occurring only once. Sequenced here: whole blood, sampled at baseline. The receptors here all came from an adult who was a healthcare worker with PCR-confirmed SARS-CoV-2 infection or an uninfected control (not recorded which). Each CDR3 is given with its conserved first and last residue. The D gene is left open where the match is weak. Expanded clones get a size class; other rows say once, few or many, or leave the size out.

TRBJ2-5 - many TRBV11-1 CASSWTLTAQETQYF TGTGCCAGCAGCTGGACTCTAACTGCACAAGAGACCCAGTACTTC
TRBJ1-1 - many TRBV29-1 CSVSGRGTEAFF TGCAGCGTGTCAGGGCGTGGCACTGAAGCTTTCTTT
TRBJ1-3 - many TRBV10-3 CAISGDDYSGNTIYF TGTGCCATCAGTGGGGACGACTACTCTGGAAACACCATATATTTT
TRBJ1-5 TRBD1 many TRBV11-2 CASSPAGGGNQPQHF TGTGCCAGCAGCCCTGCAGGGGGGGGCAATCAGCCCCAGCATTTT
TRBJ2-7 TRBD1 many TRBV2 CASSIYGQGNEQYF TGTGCCAGCAGTATCTATGGACAGGGCAACGAGCAGTACTTC
TRBJ2-3 TRBD2 many TRBV20-1 CSAFTRTSGKKGTDTQYF TGCAGTGCCTTTACCCGGACTAGCGGGAAAAAGGGCACAGATACGCAGTATTTT
TRBJ1-5 - - TRBV7-9 CASSSTNRDPNQPQHF TGTGCCAGCAGCTCAACCAACAGGGACCCAAATCAGCCCCAGCATTTT
TRBJ2-3 TRBD2 many TRBV7-9 CASSLPGRGDTQYF TGTGCCAGCAGCTTACCGGGGAGGGGAGATACGCAGTATTTT
TRBJ2-6 - many TRBV19 CASSTTSNSGANVLTF TGTGCCAGTAGTACTACTAGCAACTCTGGGGCCAACGTCCTGACTTTC
TRBJ1-6 TRBD1 - TRBV15 CATSSSRGPNSPLHF TGTGCCACCAGCAGCTCCAGGGGGCCGAATTCACCCCTCCACTTT
TRBJ2-7 - many TRBV28 CASSYPGTSYEQYF TGTGCCAGCAGCTACCCCGGTACCTCCTACGAGCAGTACTTC
TRBJ2-1 - many TRBV25-1 CASSFPQSVSSYNEQFF TGTGCCAGCAGTTTCCCCCAGAGTGTCAGCTCCTACAATGAGCAGTTCTTC
TRBJ2-4 TRBD1 many TRBV6-6 CASSYNRQGIAKNIQYF TGTGCCAGCAGTTACAATAGACAGGGAATAGCCAAAAACATTCAGTACTTC
TRBJ2-7 - many TRBV6-5 CASSNPGVYEQYF TGTGCCAGCAGCAATCCAGGCGTCTACGAGCAGTACTTC
TRBJ1-1 - many TRBV6-5 CASSYSPTTSAFF TGTGCCAGCAGTTACTCTCCCACGACGTCAGCTTTCTTT
TRBJ2-1 TRBD2 many TRBV6-5 CASSRGGGRAPEQFF TGTGCCAGCAGCAGGGGCGGCGGGAGGGCCCCTGAGCAGTTCTTC
TRBJ2-7 - few TRBV3-1 CASSVSASYEQYF TGTGCCAGCAGCGTTTCCGCCTCTTACGAGCAGTACTTC
TRBJ2-5 - many TRBV11-2 CASSHVGLEPTQYF TGTGCCAGCAGCCATGTTGGTCTGGAACCGACCCAGTACTTC
TRBJ2-1 TRBD1 many TRBV6-5 CASTRQGNEQFF TGTGCCAGCACTCGACAGGGAAATGAGCAGTTCTTC
TRBJ2-1 - many TRBV12-5 CASGQEGNEQFF TGTGCTAGTGGCCAGGAGGGGAATGAGCAGTTCTTC
TRBJ1-1 - many TRBV27 CASSGTLGTEAFF TGTGCCAGCAGTGGCACACTAGGGACTGAAGCTTTCTTT
TRBJ2-1 - many TRBV12-3/TRBV12-4 CASSPKGWGTNEQFF TGTGCCAGCAGTCCCAAAGGGTGGGGCACAAATGAGCAGTTCTTC
TRBJ2-1 TRBD2 many TRBV19 CATRSGSGFSYNEQFF TGTGCCACCAGGAGCGGGAGCGGTTTCTCCTACAATGAGCAGTTCTTC
TRBJ1-5 TRBD1 many TRBV28 CASSSYTGGGNQPQHF TGTGCCAGCAGTTCCTACACAGGGGGGGGCAATCAGCCCCAGCATTTT
TRBJ2-2 TRBD1 - TRBV6-1 CASSEQGENTGELFF TGTGCCAGCAGTGAGCAGGGGGAGAACACCGGGGAGCTGTTTTTT
TRBJ1-4 - many TRBV20-1 CSARDQSNGGEKLFF TGCAGTGCTAGAGATCAGTCGAACGGGGGTGAAAAACTGTTTTTT
TRBJ2-7 - few TRBV6-2/TRBV6-3 CASRDYEQYF TGTGCCAGCAGAGACTACGAGCAGTACTTC
TRBJ2-5 - many TRBV5-1 CASSDGTAPQKKETQYF TGCGCCAGCAGCGATGGGACCGCTCCCCAGAAGAAAGAGACCCAGTACTTC
TRBJ2-7 TRBD2 - TRBV7-9 CTSSRVGGRFYEQYF TGTACCAGCAGCCGCGTGGGAGGGAGATTTTACGAGCAGTACTTC
TRBJ2-7 - many TRBV10-3 CAISELADEQYF TGTGCCATCTCAGAACTCGCCGACGAGCAGTACTTC
TRBJ2-7 TRBD2 many TRBV29-1 CSVEDPEREGYEQYF TGCAGCGTTGAAGATCCGGAGCGGGAGGGATACGAGCAGTACTTC
TRBJ2-1 - many TRBV19 CASIRSAGSSYNEQFF TGTGCCAGTATACGGTCCGCAGGTAGCTCCTACAATGAGCAGTTCTTC
TRBJ2-3 - few TRBV20-1 CSAADHTDTQYF TGCAGTGCGGCGGACCACACAGATACGCAGTATTTT
TRBJ2-1 TRBD1 - TRBV29-1 CSVGRGQGEGEQFF TGCAGCGTCGGAAGGGGACAGGGGGAAGGCGAGCAGTTCTTC
TRBJ2-7 TRBD2 many TRBV20-1 CSATGLAGLYEQYF TGCAGTGCAACCGGACTAGCGGGATTGTACGAGCAGTACTTC
TRBJ2-3 - few TRBV19 CASMGTGRFSPSTDTQYF TGTGCCAGTATGGGAACGGGGAGGTTCAGCCCTAGCACAGATACGCAGTATTTT
TRBJ2-7 - many TRBV29-1 CSVARQSSYEQYF TGCAGCGTTGCGCGGCAGAGCTCCTACGAGCAGTACTTC
TRBJ2-1 - many TRBV20-1 CSAREIGAPYNEQFF TGCAGTGCTAGAGAGATTGGTGCCCCCTACAATGAGCAGTTCTTC
TRBJ1-2 - - TRBV9 CASTMSTLANYGYTF TGTGCCAGCACCATGTCGACCCTCGCCAACTATGGCTACACCTTC
TRBJ2-7 - many TRBV10-1 CASSLDRLDEQYF TGCGCCAGCAGTTTAGACCGCTTGGACGAGCAGTACTTC
TRBJ2-5 - many TRBV19 CASTGRETQYF TGTGCCAGTACGGGTAGGGAGACCCAGTACTTC
TRBJ2-5 - once TRBV9 CASNRDGAWETQYF TGTGCCAGCAACCGGGACGGAGCTTGGGAGACCCAGTACTTC
TRBJ2-7 - many TRBV30 CAWSVGGAAYEQYF TGTGCCTGGAGTGTTGGAGGTGCAGCCTACGAGCAGTACTTC
TRBJ1-4 - few TRBV7-9 CASSDGQTPNEKLFF TGTGCCAGCAGCGACGGACAGACTCCTAATGAAAAACTGTTTTTT
TRBJ2-5 - - TRBV4-1 CASSHPTSETQYF TGCGCCAGCAGCCATCCCACCAGCGAGACCCAGTACTTC
TRBJ2-4 - many TRBV19 CASSIAGTGKNIQYF TGTGCCAGTAGTATAGCTGGTACCGGAAAAAACATTCAGTACTTC
TRBJ1-1 - many TRBV11-2 CASSFHWGPMNTEAFF TGTGCCAGCAGCTTTCATTGGGGTCCCATGAACACTGAAGCTTTCTTT
TRBJ2-1 - many TRBV5-4 CASSFLSFGGNYNEQFF TGTGCCAGCAGCTTCCTAAGCTTCGGCGGGAATTACAATGAGCAGTTCTTC
TRBJ1-3 - many TRBV30 CAWSPDVSSGNTIYF TGTGCCTGGAGTCCCGACGTGAGCTCTGGAAACACCATATATTTT
TRBJ2-3 - - TRBV29-1 CSVVGSGTDTQYF TGCAGCGTTGTCGGTAGCGGCACAGATACGCAGTATTTT
TRBJ2-1 - few TRBV20-1 CSAWDNNNEQFF TGCAGTGCTTGGGACAACAACAATGAGCAGTTCTTC
TRBJ2-7 - few TRBV2 CASSGVQGGYEQYF TGTGCCAGCAGCGGGGTGCAGGGCGGGTATGAGCAGTACTTC
TRBJ2-2 - many TRBV7-9 CAPAGPQANTGELFF TGTGCCCCCGCGGGGCCCCAAGCGAACACCGGGGAGCTGTTTTTT
TRBJ2-1 - few TRBV15 CATSRVEWGADEQFF TGTGCCACCAGCAGAGTAGAGTGGGGAGCGGATGAGCAGTTCTTC
TRBJ2-7 - many TRBV7-9 CASSSTKGVEPYEQYF TGTGCCAGCAGTTCGACTAAGGGGGTCGAGCCCTACGAGCAGTACTTC
TRBJ2-1 TRBD2 many TRBV10-2 CASSGLAGAANEQFF TGCGCCAGCTCGGGACTAGCGGGAGCCGCTAATGAGCAGTTCTTC
TRBJ2-7 - - TRBV19 CATSGAITTYEQYF TGTGCCACATCGGGGGCTATCACGACCTACGAGCAGTACTTC